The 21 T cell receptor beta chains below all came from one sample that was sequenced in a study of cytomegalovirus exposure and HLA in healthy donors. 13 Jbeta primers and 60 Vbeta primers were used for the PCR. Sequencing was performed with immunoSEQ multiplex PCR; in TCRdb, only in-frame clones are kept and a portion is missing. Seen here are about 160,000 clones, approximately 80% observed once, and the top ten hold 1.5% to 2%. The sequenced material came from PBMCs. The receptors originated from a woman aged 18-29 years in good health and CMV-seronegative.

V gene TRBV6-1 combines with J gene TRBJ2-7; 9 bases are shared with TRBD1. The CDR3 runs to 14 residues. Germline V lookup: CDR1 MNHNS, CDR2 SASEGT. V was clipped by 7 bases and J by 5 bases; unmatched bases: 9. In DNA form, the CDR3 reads TGTGCCAGCACTGCAGGGACAGGGAAGAACGAGCAGTACTTC. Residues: CASTAGTGKNEQYF.

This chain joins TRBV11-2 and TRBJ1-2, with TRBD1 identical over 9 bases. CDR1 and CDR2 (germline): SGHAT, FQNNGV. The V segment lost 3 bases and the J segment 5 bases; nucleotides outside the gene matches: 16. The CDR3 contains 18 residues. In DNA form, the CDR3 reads TGTGCCAGCAGCTTCATCATACGTGGACAGGGGAAAGGGTATGGCTACACCTTC. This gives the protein CASSFIIRGQGKGYGYTF. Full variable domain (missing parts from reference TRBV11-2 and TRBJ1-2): EAGVAQSPRYKIIEKRQSVAFWCNPISGHATLYWYQQILGQGPKLLIQFQNNGVVDDSQLPKDRFSAERLKGVDSTLKIQPAKLEDSAVYLCASSFIIRGQGKGYGYTFGSGTRLTVV.

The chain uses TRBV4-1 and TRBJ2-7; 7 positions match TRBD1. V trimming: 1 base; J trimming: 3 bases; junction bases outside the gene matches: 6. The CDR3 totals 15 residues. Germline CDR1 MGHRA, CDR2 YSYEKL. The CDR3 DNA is TGCGCCAGCAGCCAAGTCTCACAGGGGAGCTACGAGCAGTACTTC. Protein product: CASSQVSQGSYEQYF.

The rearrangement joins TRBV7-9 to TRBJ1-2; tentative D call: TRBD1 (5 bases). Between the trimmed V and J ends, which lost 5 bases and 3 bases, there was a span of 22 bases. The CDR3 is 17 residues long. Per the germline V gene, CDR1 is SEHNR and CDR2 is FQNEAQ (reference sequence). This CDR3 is CASSLSGRQLGDYGYTF. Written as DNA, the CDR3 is TGTGCCAGCAGCCTATCAGGTCGACAGCTTGGGGACTATGGCTACACCTTC.

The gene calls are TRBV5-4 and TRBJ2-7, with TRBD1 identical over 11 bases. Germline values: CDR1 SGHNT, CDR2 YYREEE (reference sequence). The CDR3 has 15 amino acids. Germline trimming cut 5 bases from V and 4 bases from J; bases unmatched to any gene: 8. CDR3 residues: CASSSRDRGLYEQYF. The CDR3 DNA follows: TGTGCCAGCAGTTCCCGGGACAGGGGGTTGTACGAGCAGTACTTC. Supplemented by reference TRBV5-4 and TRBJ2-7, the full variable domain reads ETGVTQSPTHLIKTRGQQVTLRCSSQSGHNTVSWYQQALGQGPQFIFQYYREEENGRGNFPPRFSGLQFPNYSSELNVNALELDDSALYLCASSSRDRGLYEQYFGPGTRLTVT.

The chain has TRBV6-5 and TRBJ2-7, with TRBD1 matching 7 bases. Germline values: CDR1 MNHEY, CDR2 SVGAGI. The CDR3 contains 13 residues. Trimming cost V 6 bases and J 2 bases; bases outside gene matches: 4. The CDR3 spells CASRQGHPYEQYF. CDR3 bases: TGTGCCAGCAGACAGGGGCATCCCTACGAGCAGTACTTC.

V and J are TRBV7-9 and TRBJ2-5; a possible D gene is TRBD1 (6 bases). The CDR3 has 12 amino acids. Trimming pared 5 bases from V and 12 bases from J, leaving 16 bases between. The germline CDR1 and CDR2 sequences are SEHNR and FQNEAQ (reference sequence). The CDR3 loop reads CASSRREEGEYF. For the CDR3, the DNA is TGTGCCAGCAGCCGACGAGAAGAGGGGGAGTACTTC.

The CDR3 sequence: CASSQDRVPPQHF. As DNA, the CDR3 is TGTGCCAGCAGCCAAGATCGAGTGCCGCCCCAGCATTTT. The rearrangement links TRBV4-2 to TRBJ1-5; D not resolved. Looked up from germline, CDR1 is LGHNA and CDR2 is YNFKEQ. The CDR3 is made up of 13 amino acids. Trimming took off 0 bases at V and 9 bases at J, with 9 bases between the two ends.

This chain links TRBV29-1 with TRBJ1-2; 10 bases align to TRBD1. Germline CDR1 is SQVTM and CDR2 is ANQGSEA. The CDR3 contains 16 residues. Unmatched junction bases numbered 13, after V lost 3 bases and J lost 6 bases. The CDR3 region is CSVETPQGTGANGYTF. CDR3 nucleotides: TGCAGCGTTGAGACTCCACAGGGGACAGGGGCCAATGGCTACACCTTC.

The CDR3 spells CASRTGMEETQYF. DNA for the CDR3: TGTGCCAGCCGAACAGGGATGGAAGAGACCCAGTACTTC. This chain connects TRBV28 to TRBJ2-5, with D possibly matching TRBD1 (6 bases). Trimming removed 8 bases from V and 3 bases from J, with 13 bases in between. Germline CDR1 is MDHEN and CDR2 is SYDVKM. The CDR3 consists of 13 residues.

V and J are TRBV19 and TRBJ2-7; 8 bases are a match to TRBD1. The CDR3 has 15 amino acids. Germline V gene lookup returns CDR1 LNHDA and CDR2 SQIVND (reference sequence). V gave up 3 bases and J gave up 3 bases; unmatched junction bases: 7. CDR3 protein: CASSIAQGAFYEQYF. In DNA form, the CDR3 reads TGTGCCAGTAGTATCGCTCAGGGGGCATTCTACGAGCAGTACTTC. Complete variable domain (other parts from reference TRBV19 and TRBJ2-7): DGGITQSPKYLFRKEGQNVTLSCEQNLNHDAMYWYRQDPGQGLRLIYYSQIVNDFQKGDIAEGYSVSREKKESFPLTVTSAQKNPTAFYLCASSIAQGAFYEQYFGPGTRLTVT.

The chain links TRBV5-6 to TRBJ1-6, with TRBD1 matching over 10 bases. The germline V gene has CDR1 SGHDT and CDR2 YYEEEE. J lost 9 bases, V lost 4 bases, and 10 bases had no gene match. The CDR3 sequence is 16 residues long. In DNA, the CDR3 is TGTGCCAGCAGCGCAACCGGGACAGGGGCTTCTTCACCCCTCCACTTT. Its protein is CASSATGTGASSPLHF.

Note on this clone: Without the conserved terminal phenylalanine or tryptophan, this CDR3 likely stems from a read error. In nucleotides, the CDR3 is TGTGCCAGCAGTGGCACCGGGACAGGGGGAAGAAAACTGTTTTCT. This encodes CASSGTGTGGRKLFS. V gene TRBV27 combines with J gene TRBJ1-4; 11 bases are a match to TRBD1. The CDR3 extends over 15 amino acids. The J segment lost 10 bases and the V segment lost 5 bases, leaving 9 bases of the junction unmatched. Germline-derived CDR1 and CDR2 are MNHEY and SMNVEV (reference sequence).

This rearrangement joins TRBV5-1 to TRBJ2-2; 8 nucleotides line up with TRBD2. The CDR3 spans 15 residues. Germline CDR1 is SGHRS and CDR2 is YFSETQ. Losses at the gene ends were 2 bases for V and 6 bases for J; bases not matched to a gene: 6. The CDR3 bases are TGCGCCAGCAGCTTTTTTAGCGGGGAGTCCGGGGAGCTGTTTTTT. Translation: CASSFFSGESGELFF.

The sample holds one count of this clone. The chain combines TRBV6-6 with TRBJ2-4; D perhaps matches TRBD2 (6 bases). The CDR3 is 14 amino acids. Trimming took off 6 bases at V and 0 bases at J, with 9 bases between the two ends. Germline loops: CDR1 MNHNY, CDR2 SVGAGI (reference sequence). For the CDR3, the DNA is TGTGCCAGCAGGGAGGGGCGAGCCAAAAACATTCAGTACTTC. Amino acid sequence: CASREGRAKNIQYF.

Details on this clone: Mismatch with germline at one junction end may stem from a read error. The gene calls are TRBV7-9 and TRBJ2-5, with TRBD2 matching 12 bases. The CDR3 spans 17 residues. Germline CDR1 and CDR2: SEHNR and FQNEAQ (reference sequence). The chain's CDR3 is CSSSLRILAGGVGTQYF. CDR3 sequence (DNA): TGTTCCAGCAGCTTGAGAATACTAGCGGGGGGCGTCGGGACCCAGTACTTC.

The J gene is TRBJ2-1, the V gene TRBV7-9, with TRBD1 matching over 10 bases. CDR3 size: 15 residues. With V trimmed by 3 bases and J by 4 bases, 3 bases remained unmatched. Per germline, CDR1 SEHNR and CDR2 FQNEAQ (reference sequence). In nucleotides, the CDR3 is TGTGCCAGCAGCTTCGGGACAGGGGCTTACAATGAGCAGTTCTTC. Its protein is CASSFGTGAYNEQFF.

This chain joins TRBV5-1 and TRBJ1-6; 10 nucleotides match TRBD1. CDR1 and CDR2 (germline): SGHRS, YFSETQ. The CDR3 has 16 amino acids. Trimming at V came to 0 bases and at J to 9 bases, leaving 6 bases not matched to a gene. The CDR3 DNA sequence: TGCGCCAGCAGCTTGGCCGGACAGGGGGTGAGTTCACCCCTCCACTTT. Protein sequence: CASSLAGQGVSSPLHF.

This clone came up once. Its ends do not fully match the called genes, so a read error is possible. The DNA of the CDR3 is TGTGCCAGCAGCCTAGACGGGACAGGGCCGGGTTCACCCCTCCACTTT. This translates into CASSLDGTGPGSPLHF. The chain has TRBV11-2 and TRBJ1-6, with 9 bases matching TRBD1. The CDR3 runs to 16 residues. Germline CDR1 SGHAT, CDR2 FQNNGV.

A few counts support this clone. In nucleotides, the CDR3 is TGTGCCAGCAGTGATCGAGCGGGTAGCACAGATACGCAGTATTTT. Its protein is CASSDRAGSTDTQYF. The chain is built from TRBV6-4 and TRBJ2-3, with a weak D call TRBD2 (6 bases). In germline, CDR1 is MRHNA, CDR2 SNTAGT. Trimming shortened V by 3 bases and J by 0 bases, and 10 bases separated the two germline ends. CDR3 length equals 15 residues.

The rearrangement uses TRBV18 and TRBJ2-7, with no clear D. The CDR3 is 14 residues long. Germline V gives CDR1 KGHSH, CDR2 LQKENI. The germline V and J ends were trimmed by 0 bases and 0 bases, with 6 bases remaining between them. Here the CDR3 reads CASSPPESSYEQYF. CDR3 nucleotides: TGTGCCAGCTCACCACCTGAGAGCTCCTACGAGCAGTACTTC. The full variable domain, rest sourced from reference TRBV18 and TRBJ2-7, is NAGVMQNPRHLVRRRGQEARLRCSPMKGHSHVYWYRQLPEEGLKFMVYLQKENIIDESGMPKERFSAEFPKEGPSILRIQQVVRGDSAAYFCASSPPESSYEQYFGPGTRLTVT.